One and the same sample provided the 6 T cell receptor beta chains below, sequenced in a study of T cell repertoires in cytomegalovirus infection. Each CDR3 protein gets one entry after TCRdb re-called the reads with MiXCR. The sample lists approximately 730,000 distinct CDR3 sequences, roughly 29% occurring once. No cognate antigen is known for these TCRs. The sequences come from cultured CD8+ T cells from PBMCs, collected from culture after CMV antigen stimulation. Every receptor here comes from a human donor in good health (CMV status not recorded). Some clones in this sample may be carry-over from other donors' samples.

This chain joins TRBV7-9 and TRBJ2-5; TRBD2 matches at 7 bases. V trimming: 5 bases; J trimming: 4 bases; junction bases outside the gene matches: 7. The length of the CDR3 is 14 residues. Germline assignment: CDR1 SEHNR and CDR2 FQNEAQ (reference sequence). The CDR3 DNA reads TGTGCCAGCAGCCCCCGACTAGCCGCAGAGACCCAGTACTTC. Its protein product is CASSPRLAAETQYF.

This clonotype showed up just a few times. The rearrangement uses TRBV12-3 or TRBV12-4 and TRBJ2-7, with 9 positions matching TRBD2. The CDR3 sequence is 14 residues long. J was trimmed by 2 bases and V by 5 bases; bases with no gene match: 4. This CDR3 is CASSQGLATYEQYF. CDR3 nucleotides: TGTGCCAGCAGTCAGGGACTAGCTACCTACGAGCAGTACTTC.

This rearrangement joins TRBV6-8 to TRBJ2-7, with 7 bases matching TRBD1. The germline gives CDR1 MNHGY, CDR2 SAAAGT. The CDR3 is 16 residues long. V lost 6 bases to trimming and J lost 5 bases; unmatched junction nucleotides: 16. The DNA of the CDR3 is TGTGCCAGCAGGGACAGGAATCGAGTCTTAATGAACGAGCAGTACGTC. It translates to CASRDRNRVLMNEQYV.

In its sample, this clonotype was seen once. The genes are TRBV27 and TRBJ2-1; perhaps D is TRBD1 or TRBD2 (5 bases each). V lost 2 bases to trimming and J lost 0 bases, with 14 bases between them. This CDR3 is built from 17 residues. Looked up from germline, CDR1 is MNHEY and CDR2 is SMNVEV (reference sequence). In DNA, the CDR3 is TGTGCCAGCAGTTTAGAGGGACGGGTGAGCTCCTACAATGAGCAGTTCTTC. Translation gives CASSLEGRVSSYNEQFF.

The sample holds one count of this clonotype. A much larger clonotype is one base distant, so this may be a read error. V usage is TRBV27 and J usage is TRBJ1-1; D gene uncertain. V dropped 6 bases and J dropped 1 base, with 9 bases sitting between them. Germline assignment: CDR1 MNHEY and CDR2 SMNVEV (reference sequence). The CDR3 sequence is 13 residues long. DNA for the CDR3: TGTGCCAGCAGCCCACAGCAGAACACTGAAGCTTTCTTT. Protein product: CASSPQQNTEAFF.

The sample holds many counts of this clonotype. DNA of the CDR3: TGTGCCAGCAGCTTAGTCAGCCAGAACACTGAAGCTTTCTTT. This gives the protein CASSLVSQNTEAFF. The V and J genes are TRBV7-2 and TRBJ1-1; D gene uncertain. V was clipped by 1 base and J by 1 base, with 7 bases between them. The CDR3 loop spans 14 amino acids. Germline V lookup: CDR1 SGHTA, CDR2 FQGNSA.